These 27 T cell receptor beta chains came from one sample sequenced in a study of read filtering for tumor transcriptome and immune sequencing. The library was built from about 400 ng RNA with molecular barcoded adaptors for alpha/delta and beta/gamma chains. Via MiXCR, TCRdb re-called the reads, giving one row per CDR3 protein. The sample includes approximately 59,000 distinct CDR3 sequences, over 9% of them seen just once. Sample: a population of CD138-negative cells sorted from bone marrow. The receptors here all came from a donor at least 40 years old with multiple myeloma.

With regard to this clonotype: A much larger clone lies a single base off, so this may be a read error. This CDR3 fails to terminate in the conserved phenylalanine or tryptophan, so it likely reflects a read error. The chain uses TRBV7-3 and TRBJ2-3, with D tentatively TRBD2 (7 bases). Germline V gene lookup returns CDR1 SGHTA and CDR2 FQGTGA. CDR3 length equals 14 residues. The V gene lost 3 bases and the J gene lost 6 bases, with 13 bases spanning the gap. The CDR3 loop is CASSFVGGRDTQYL. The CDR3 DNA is TGTGCCAGCAGCTTCGTGGGGGGGCGTGATACGCAGTATCTT.

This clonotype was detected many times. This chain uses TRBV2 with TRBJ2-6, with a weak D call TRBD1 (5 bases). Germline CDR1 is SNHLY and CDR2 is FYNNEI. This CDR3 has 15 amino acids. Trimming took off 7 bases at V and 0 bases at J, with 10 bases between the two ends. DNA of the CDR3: TGTGCCAGCATATGGGGCGCCTCTGGGGCCAACGTCCTGACTTTC. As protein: CASIWGASGANVLTF.

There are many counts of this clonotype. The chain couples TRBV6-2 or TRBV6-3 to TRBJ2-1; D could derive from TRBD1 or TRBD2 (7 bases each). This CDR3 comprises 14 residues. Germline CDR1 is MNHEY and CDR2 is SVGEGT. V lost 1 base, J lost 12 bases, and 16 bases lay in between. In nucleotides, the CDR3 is TGTGCCAGCAGTTACTTCGACAGGGAGGGATGGCAGTTCTTC. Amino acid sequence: CASSYFDREGWQFF.

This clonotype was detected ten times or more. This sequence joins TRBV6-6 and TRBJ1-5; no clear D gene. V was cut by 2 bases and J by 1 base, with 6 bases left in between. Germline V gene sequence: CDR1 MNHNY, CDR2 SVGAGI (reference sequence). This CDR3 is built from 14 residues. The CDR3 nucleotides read TGTGCCAGCAGTTACCCCACGAGCAATCAGCCCCAGCATTTT. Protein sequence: CASSYPTSNQPQHF.

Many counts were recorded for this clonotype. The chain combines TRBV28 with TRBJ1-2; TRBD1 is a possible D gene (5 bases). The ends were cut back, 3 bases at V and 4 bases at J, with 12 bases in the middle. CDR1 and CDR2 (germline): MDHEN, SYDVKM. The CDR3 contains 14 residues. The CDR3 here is CASSFGRASYGYTF. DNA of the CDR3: TGTGCCAGCAGTTTTGGCAGGGCTAGCTATGGCTACACCTTC.

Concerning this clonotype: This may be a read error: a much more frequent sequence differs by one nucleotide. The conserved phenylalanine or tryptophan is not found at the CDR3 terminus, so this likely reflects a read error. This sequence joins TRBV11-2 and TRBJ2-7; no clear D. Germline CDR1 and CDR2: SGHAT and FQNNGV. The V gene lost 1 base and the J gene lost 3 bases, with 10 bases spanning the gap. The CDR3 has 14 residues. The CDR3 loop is CASSLVRRGYEQYL. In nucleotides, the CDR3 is TGTGCCAGCAGCTTAGTGAGGAGAGGCTACGAGCAGTACCTC.

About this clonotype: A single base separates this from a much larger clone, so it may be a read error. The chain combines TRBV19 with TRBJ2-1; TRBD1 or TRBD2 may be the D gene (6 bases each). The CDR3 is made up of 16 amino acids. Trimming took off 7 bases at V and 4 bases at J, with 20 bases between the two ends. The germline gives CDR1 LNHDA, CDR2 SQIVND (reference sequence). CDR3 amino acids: CASKGGPTPGYNEQFF. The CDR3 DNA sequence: TGTGCCAGTAAAGGGGGGCCGACTCCCGGGTACAATGAGCAGTTCTTC.

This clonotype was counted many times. CDR3 nucleotides: TGCAGTGCTACCAAACCGGGACTACTGAACACCGGGGAGCTGTTTTTT. It encodes CSATKPGLLNTGELFF. The chain recombines TRBV20-1 with TRBJ2-2; 7 bases fit TRBD2. This CDR3 spans 16 amino acids. J lost 1 base, V lost 4 bases, and 9 bases had no gene match. Germline CDR1 reads DFQATT; CDR2 reads SNEGSKA (reference sequence).

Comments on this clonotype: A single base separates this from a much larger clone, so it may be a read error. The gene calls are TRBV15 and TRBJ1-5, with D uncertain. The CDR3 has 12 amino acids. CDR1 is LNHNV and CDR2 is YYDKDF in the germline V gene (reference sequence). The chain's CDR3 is CAISRELQPQHF. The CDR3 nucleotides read TGTGCCATCAGCAGAGAATTGCAGCCCCAGCATTTT. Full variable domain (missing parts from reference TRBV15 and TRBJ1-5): DAMVIQNPRYQVTQFGKPVTLSCSQTLNHNVMYWYQQKSSQAPKLLFHYYDKDFNNEADTPDNFQSRRPNTSFCFLDIRSPGLGDTAMYLCAISRELQPQHFGDGTRLSIL.

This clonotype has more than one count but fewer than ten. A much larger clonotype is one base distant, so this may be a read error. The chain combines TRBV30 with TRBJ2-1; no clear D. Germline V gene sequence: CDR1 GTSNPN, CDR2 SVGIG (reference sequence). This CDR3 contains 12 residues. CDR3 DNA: TGTGCCTGGACCTTCAACGACAATGGGCAGTTCTTC. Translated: CAWTFNDNGQFF.

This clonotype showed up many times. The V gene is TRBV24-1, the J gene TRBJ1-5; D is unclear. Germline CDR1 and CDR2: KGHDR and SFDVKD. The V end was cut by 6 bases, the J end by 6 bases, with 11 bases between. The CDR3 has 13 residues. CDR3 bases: TGTGCCACCAGTAACCAACCGGGTCAGCCCCAGCATTTT. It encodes CATSNQPGQPQHF.

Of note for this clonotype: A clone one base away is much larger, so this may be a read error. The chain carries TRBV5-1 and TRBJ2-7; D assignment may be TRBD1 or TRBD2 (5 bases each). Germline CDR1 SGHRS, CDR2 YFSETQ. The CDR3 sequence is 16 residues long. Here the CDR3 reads CASSLAGQIGTYEQCF. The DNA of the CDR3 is TGCGCCAGCAGCTTGGCCGGTCAGATCGGGACCTACGAGCAGTGCTTC.

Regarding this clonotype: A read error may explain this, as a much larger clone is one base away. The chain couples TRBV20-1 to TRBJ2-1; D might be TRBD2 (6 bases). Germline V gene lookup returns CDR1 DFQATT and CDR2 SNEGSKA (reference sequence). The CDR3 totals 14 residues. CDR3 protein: CSAQNGGAYDEQFF. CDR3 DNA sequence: TGCAGTGCCCAGAACGGGGGTGCCTACGATGAGCAGTTCTTC.

CDR3 amino acids: CSASLLQYEQYF. CDR3 sequence (DNA): TGCAGTGCTAGCTTACTTCAGTACGAGCAGTACTTC. This chain joins TRBV20-1 and TRBJ2-7; D gene ambiguous. The CDR3 loop spans 12 amino acids. CDR1 is DFQATT and CDR2 is SNEGSKA in the germline V gene (reference sequence). V was clipped by 3 bases and J by 4 bases, with 10 bases between them.

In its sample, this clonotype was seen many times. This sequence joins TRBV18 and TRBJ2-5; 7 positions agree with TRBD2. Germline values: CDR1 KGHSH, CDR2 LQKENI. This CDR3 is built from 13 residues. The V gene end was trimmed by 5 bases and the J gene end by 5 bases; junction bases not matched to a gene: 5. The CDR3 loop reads CASSGLVAETQYF. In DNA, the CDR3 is TGTGCCAGCTCAGGACTAGTAGCTGAGACCCAGTACTTC.

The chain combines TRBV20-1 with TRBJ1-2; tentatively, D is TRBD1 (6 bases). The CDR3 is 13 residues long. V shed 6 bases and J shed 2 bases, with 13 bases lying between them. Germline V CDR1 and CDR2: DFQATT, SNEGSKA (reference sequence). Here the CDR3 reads CSAEGGPNYGYTF. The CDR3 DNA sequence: TGCAGTGCCGAAGGGGGTCCGAACTATGGCTACACCTTC.

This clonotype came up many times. The CDR3 bases are TGTGCCAGCAGCTTAGAGAGGGGGCGTGGCGAGCAGTACTTC. The encoded protein is CASSLERGRGEQYF. This chain joins TRBV11-2 and TRBJ2-7, with 7 bases lining up with TRBD1. The CDR3 length is 14 residues. The germline V gene has CDR1 SGHAT and CDR2 FQNNGV. Unmatched junction bases numbered 5, after V lost 0 bases and J lost 6 bases.

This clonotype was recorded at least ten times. CDR3 nucleotide sequence: TGTGCCAGCAGCTTATTGGGGTATACTGAAGCTTTCTTT. Amino acid sequence: CASSLLGYTEAFF. This sequence joins TRBV7-2 and TRBJ1-1; no definite D call. Trimming left V 2 bases short and J 5 bases short, with 9 bases between. This CDR3 spans 13 amino acids. Germline values: CDR1 SGHTA, CDR2 FQGNSA.

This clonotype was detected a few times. CDR3 coding DNA: TGTGCCAGCAGCTTAGACGGGACGTCACTCGAAGCTTTCTTT. Encoded protein: CASSLDGTSLEAFF. V is TRBV7-2 and J is TRBJ1-1; TRBD1 might be the D (5 bases). CDR1 is SGHTA, CDR2 FQGNSA, per germline. V lost 1 base and J lost 8, with 14 bases in between. The CDR3 covers 14 residues.

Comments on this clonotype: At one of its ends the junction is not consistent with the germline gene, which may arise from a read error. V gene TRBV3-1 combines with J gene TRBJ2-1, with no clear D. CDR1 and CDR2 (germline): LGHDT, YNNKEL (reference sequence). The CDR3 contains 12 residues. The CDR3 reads CASSCNWGERFF. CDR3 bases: TGTGCCAGCAGCTGCAACTGGGGTGAGCGGTTCTTC.

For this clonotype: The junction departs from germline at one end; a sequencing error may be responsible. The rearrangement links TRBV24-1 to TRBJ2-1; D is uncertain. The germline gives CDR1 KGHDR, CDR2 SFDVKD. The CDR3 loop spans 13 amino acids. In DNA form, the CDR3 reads TGTGCCACCAGTAAGTACATACTTACGCGGCAGTCCTTC. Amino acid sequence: CATSKYILTRQSF.

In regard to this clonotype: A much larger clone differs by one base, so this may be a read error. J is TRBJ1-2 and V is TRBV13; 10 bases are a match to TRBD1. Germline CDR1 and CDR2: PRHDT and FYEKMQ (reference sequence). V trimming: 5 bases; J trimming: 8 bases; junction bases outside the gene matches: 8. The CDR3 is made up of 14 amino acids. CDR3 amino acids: CASSPWTGGLGYTF. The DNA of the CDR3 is TGTGCCAGCAGCCCGTGGACAGGGGGATTAGGCTACACCTTC.

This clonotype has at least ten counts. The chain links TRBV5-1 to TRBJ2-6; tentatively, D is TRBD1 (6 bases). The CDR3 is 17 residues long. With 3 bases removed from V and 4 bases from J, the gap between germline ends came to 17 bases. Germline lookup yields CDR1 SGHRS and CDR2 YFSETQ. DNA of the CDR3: TGCGCCAGCAGCTCCGGGACACCAGCCTCGGGGGCCAACGTCCTGACTTTC. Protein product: CASSSGTPASGANVLTF.

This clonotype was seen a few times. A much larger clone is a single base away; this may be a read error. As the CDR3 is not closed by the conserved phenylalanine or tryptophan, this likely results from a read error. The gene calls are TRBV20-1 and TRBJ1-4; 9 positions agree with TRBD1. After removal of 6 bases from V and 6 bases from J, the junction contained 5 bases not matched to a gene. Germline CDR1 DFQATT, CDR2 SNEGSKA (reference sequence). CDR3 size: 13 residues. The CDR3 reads CSARDRAHEKLFS. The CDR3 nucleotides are TGCAGTGCGCGGGACAGGGCTCATGAAAAACTGTTTTCT.

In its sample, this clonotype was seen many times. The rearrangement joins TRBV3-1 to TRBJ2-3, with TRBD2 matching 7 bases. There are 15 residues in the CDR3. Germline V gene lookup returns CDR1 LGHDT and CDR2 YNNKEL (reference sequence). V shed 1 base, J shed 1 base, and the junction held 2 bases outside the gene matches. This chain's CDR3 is CASSQGDYRTDTQYF. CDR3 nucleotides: TGTGCCAGCAGCCAAGGGGACTACCGCACAGATACGCAGTATTTT.

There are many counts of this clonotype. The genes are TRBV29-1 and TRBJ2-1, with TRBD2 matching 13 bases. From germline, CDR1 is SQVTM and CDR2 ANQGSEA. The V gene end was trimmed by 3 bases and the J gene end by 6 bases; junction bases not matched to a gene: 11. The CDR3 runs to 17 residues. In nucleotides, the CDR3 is TGCAGCGTTGACCGACTAGCGGGGGGCCACCCCCTCAATGAGCAGTTCTTC. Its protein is CSVDRLAGGHPLNEQFF.

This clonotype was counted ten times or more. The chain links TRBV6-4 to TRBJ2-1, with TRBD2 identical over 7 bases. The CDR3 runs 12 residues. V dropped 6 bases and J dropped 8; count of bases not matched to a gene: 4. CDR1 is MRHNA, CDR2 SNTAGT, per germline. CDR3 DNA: TGTGCCAGCAGATCCGCGGGGGATGAGCAGTTCTTC. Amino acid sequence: CASRSAGDEQFF.